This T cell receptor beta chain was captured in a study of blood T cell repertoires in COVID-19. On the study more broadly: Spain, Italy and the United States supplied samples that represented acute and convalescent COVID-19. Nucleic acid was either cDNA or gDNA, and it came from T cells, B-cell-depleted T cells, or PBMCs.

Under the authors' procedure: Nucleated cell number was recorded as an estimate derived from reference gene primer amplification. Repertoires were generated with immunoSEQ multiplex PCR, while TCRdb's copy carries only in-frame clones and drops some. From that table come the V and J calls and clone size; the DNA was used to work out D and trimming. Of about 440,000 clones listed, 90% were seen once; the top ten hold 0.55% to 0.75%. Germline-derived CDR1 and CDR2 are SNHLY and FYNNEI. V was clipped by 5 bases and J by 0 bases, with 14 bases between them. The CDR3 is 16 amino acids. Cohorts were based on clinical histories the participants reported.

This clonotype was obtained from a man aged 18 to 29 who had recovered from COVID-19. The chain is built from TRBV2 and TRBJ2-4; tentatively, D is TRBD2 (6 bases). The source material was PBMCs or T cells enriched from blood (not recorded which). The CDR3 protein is CASSIDGTLAKNIQYF. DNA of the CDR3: TGTGCCAGCAGTATCGACGGGACTCTAGCCAAAAACATTCAGTACTTC.